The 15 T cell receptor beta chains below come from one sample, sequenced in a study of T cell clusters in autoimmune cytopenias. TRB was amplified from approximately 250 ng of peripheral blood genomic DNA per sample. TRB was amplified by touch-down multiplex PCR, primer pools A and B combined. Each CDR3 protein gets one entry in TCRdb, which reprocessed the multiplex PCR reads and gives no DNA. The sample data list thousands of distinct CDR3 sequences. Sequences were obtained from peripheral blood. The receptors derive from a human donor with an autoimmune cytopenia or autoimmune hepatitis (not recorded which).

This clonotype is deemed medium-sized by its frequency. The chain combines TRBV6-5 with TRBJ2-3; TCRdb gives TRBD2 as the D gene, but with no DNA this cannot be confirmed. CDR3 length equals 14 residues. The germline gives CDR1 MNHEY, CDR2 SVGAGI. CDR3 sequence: CASNSGRGSDTQYF.

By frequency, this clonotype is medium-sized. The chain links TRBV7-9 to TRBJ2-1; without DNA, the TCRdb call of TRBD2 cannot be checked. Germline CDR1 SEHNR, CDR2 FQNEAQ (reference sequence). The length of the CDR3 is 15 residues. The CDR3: CASSRTSGGYNEQFF. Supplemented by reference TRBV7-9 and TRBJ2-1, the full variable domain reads DTGVSQNPRHKITKRGQNVTFRCDPISEHNRLYWYRQTLGQGPEFLTYFQNEAQLEKSRLLSDRFSAERPKGSFSTLEIQRTEQGDSAMYLCASSRTSGGYNEQFFGPGTRLTVL.

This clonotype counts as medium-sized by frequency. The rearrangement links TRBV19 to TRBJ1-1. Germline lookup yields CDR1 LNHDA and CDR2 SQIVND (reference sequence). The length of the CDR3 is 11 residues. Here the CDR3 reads CASSLSFEAFF. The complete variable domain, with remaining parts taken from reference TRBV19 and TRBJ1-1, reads DGGITQSPKYLFRKEGQNVTLSCEQNLNHDAMYWYRQDPGQGLRLIYYSQIVNDFQKGDIAEGYSVSREKKESFPLTVTSAQKNPTAFYLCASSLSFEAFFGQGTRLTVV.

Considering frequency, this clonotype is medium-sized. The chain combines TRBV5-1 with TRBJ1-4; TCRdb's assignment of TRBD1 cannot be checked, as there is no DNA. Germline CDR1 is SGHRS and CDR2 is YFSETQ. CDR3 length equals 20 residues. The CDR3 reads CASSLHPQGQGGVTNEKLFF.

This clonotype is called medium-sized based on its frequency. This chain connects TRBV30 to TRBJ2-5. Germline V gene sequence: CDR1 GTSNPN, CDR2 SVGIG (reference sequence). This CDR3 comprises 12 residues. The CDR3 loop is CAWMRHKETQYF.

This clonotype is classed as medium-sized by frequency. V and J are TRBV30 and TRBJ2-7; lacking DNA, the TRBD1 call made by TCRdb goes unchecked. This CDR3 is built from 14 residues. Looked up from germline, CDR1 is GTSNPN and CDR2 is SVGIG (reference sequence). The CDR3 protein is CAWSVRAGGYEQYF. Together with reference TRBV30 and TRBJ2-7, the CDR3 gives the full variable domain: SQTIHQWPATLVQPVGSPLSLECTVEGTSNPNLYWYRQAAGRGLQLLFYSVGIGQISSEVPQNLSASRPQDRQFILSSKKLLLSDSGFYLCAWSVRAGGYEQYFGPGTRLTVT.

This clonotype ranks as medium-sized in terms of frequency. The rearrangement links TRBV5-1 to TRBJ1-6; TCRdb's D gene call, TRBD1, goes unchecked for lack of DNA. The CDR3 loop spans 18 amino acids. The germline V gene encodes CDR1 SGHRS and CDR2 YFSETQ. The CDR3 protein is CASSSGTGVPSYNSPLHF.

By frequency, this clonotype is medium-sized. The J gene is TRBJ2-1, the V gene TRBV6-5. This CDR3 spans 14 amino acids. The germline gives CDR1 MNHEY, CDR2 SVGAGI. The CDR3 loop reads CASSFGEPYNEQFF.

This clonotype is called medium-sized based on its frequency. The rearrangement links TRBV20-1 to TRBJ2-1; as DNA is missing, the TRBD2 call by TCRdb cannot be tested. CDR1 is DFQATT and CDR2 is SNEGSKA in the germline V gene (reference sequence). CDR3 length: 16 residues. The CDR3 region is CSARPGTSGSYNEQFF.

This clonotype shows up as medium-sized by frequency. The chain's CDR3 is CASSSGTGGAGQPQHF. V gene TRBV27 combines with J gene TRBJ1-5; TCRdb proposes TRBD1, but this gene call is untestable without DNA. The CDR3 length is 16 residues. CDR1 is MNHEY and CDR2 is SMNVEV in the germline V gene (reference sequence).

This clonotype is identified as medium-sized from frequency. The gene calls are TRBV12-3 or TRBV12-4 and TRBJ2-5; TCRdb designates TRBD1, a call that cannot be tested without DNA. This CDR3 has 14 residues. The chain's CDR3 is CASSSRGWKETQYF.

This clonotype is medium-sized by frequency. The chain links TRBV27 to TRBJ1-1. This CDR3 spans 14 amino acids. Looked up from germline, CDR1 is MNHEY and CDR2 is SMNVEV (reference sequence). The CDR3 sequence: CASSMEGPAFEAFF.

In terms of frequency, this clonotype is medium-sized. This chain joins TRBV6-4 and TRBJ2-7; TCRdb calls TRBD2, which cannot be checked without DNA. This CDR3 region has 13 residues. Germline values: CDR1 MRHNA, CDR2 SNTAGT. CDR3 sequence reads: CAIGLAASYEQYF.

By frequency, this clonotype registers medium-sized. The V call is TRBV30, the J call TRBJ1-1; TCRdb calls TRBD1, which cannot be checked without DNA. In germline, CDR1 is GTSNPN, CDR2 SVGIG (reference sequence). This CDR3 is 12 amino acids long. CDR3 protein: CALKFRDTEAFF.

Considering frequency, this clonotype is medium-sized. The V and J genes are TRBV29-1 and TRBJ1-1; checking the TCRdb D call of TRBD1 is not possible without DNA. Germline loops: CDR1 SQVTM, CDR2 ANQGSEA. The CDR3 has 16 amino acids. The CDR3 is CSVRLTVTGQGTEAFF.